This T cell receptor beta chain was obtained from a study of blood T cells in healthy people across ages. The germline V gene encodes CDR1 MGHRA and CDR2 YSYEKL. This CDR3 region has 15 residues. About this clonotype: One end of the junction is discordant with germline, which a read error may explain.

A J-beta primer mix and a sample-barcoded 5' primer were used in a second PCR of about 7 to 12 cycles. TCRdb independently ran MiXCR on the 5' RACE reads; one entry per CDR3 protein. The table shows approximately 600,000 distinct CDR3 sequences, with roughly 50% occurring only once. Source material: blood. The receptor was derived from a man in his fifties or sixties in good health. The rearrangement links TRBV4-1 to TRBJ1-2; maybe TRBD1 (5 bases). The CDR3 nucleotides read TGCGCCAGCGGCCAAGTCGCCAGGGTCGGGGAGGGCTACACCTTC. This translates into CASGQVARVGEGYTF.